One sample yielded the 5 T cell receptor beta chains listed below, sequenced in a study of low-dose radiotherapy and immunotherapy resistance in tumors. Time point indicated: after trial treatment. Treatment indicated: LDRT plus nivolumab, ipilimumab, low-dose cyclophosphamide and aspirin (RACIN trial). PCR amplification of the TCRs was performed with Phusion for 20 PCR cycles, and it relied on a constant-region primer together with a V-primer adapter. Using its own MiXCR run on the reads, TCRdb lists one record per CDR3 protein. Seen here are some 53,000 distinct CDR3 sequences, around 34% observed once, and the top ten hold 8% to 10%. The sequences come from PBMCs, collected after low-dose radiotherapy plus immunotherapy. These receptors were obtained from a male donor with rectosigmoid adenocarcinoma.

The rearrangement links TRBV7-6 to TRBJ2-7, with D possibly being TRBD1 or TRBD2 (5 bases each). The CDR3 runs 14 residues. Germline assignment: CDR1 SGHVS and CDR2 FNYEAQ. Trimming stripped 3 bases from V and 5 bases from J, with 14 bases between. DNA for the CDR3: TGTGCCAGCAGCTTTCAGGGTAGGGACCACGAGCAGTACTTC. Protein sequence: CASSFQGRDHEQYF.

This clonotype was seen repeatedly, ten times or more. The gene calls are TRBV7-2 and TRBJ2-7; TRBD1 matches 8 bases. This CDR3 has 13 amino acids. The V segment lost 4 bases and the J segment 5 bases; nucleotides outside the gene matches: 4. The germline V gene has CDR1 SGHTA and CDR2 FQGNSA. CDR3 nucleotides: TGTGCCAGCAGCTCGGGACAGGCCAACGAGCAGTACTTC. It codes for CASSSGQANEQYF.

This clonotype appeared a few times. The chain's CDR3 is CASSETRQGTGELFF. CDR3 nucleotides: TGTGCCAGCAGTGAAACCCGACAAGGCACCGGGGAGCTGTTTTTT. The chain has TRBV2 and TRBJ2-2; D gene unclear. The CDR3 totals 15 residues. V was cut by 2 bases and J by 4 bases, with 11 bases left in between. Germline CDR1 reads SNHLY; CDR2 reads FYNNEI.

This clonotype showed up many times. The CDR3 DNA is TGTGCCAGCAGCCAAGTAGGAGATACCTACGAGCAGTACTTC. Protein sequence: CASSQVGDTYEQYF. The V call is TRBV4-2, the J call TRBJ2-7; no reliable D call. The germline V gene encodes CDR1 LGHNA and CDR2 YNFKEQ. This CDR3 is built from 14 residues. Trimming stripped 1 base from V and 2 bases from J, with 9 bases between.

V gene TRBV7-2 combines with J gene TRBJ2-2, with TRBD2 matching 11 bases. With 1 base clipped from V and 7 bases from J, the junction kept 5 bases outside the gene matches. This CDR3 has 16 amino acids. The V gene's germline CDR1 is SGHTA and CDR2 FQGNSA. The CDR3 sequence is CASSLETSGIGGELFF. The DNA of the CDR3 is TGTGCCAGCAGCTTAGAGACTAGCGGGATAGGCGGGGAGCTGTTTTTT. Complete variable domain (other parts from reference TRBV7-2 and TRBJ2-2): GAGVSQSPSNKVTEKGKDVELRCDPISGHTALYWYRQSLGQGLEFLIYFQGNSAPDKSGLPSDRFSAERTGGSVSTLTIQRTQQEDSAVYLCASSLETSGIGGELFFGEGSRLTVL.